The 30 T cell receptor beta chains listed next were all sequenced from one sample in a study of Ad26.COV2.S vaccination and SARS-CoV-2 variants. Profiled with immunoSEQ multiplex PCR; TCRdb holds only in-frame clones, not every one. The table shows fewer than 400,000 clones, with roughly 84% occurring only once. Regarding treatment: around 19 received Ad26.COV2.S at low or high dose, single or two shots; roughly five received placebo; per-sample allocation not given. The samples were gathered on day 63 after the first injection of vaccine or placebo. The sample consisted of peripheral blood, taken in a trial of Ad26.COV2.S vaccine versus placebo. These receptors came from a person between 18 and 59 years old who received the Ad26.COV2.S COVID-19 vaccine or a placebo.

This clone is a singleton in its sample. This chain joins TRBV9 and TRBJ1-2; 8 positions match TRBD1. Germline lookup yields CDR1 SGDLS and CDR2 YYNGEE. V was clipped by 0 bases and J by 4 bases; unmatched bases: 5. This CDR3 comprises 15 residues. The CDR3 nucleotides are TGTGCCAGCAGCGTAGGGACAGGGCAGGCCTATGGCTACACCTTC. Translated: CASSVGTGQAYGYTF.

The chain carries TRBV5-6 and TRBJ2-5; 8 nucleotides align to TRBD1. V shed 4 bases, J shed 5 bases, and the junction held 4 bases outside the gene matches. Germline V gene lookup returns CDR1 SGHDT and CDR2 YYEEEE. The CDR3 totals 13 residues. The CDR3 reads CASSRTGWETQYF. The CDR3 nucleotides are TGTGCCAGCAGCCGGACAGGGTGGGAGACCCAGTACTTC.

This clone has just a few counts. V gene TRBV18 combines with J gene TRBJ2-1; 12 positions match TRBD2. Germline V gene data show CDR1 as KGHSH and CDR2 as LQKENI. Trimming cost V 5 bases and J 4 bases; bases outside gene matches: 6. The CDR3 sequence is 16 residues long. CDR3 sequence: CASSATSGGQYNEQFF. CDR3 in DNA: TGTGCCAGCTCAGCTACTAGCGGGGGGCAATACAATGAGCAGTTCTTC.

The chain carries TRBV29-1 and TRBJ1-1; a possible D gene is TRBD1 (5 bases). Germline CDR1 and CDR2: SQVTM and ANQGSEA. Trimming took off 7 bases at V and 7 bases at J, with 25 bases between the two ends. This CDR3 comprises 15 residues. In nucleotides, the CDR3 is TGCAGCGGCCACCTTGGGGGAACAGGCCCGCTTGAAGCTTTCTTT. Amino acids: CSGHLGGTGPLEAFF.

This chain links TRBV7-2 with TRBJ1-5; 7 nucleotides match TRBD1. V was pared by 5 bases and J by 5 bases, with 6 bases of the junction left unmatched. The CDR3 spans 14 residues. From germline, CDR1 is SGHTA and CDR2 FQGNSA. In nucleotides, the CDR3 is TGTGCCAGCAGCGAGGGGACAGCCTATCAGCCCCAGCATTTT. Amino acids: CASSEGTAYQPQHF.

V gene TRBV5-6 combines with J gene TRBJ2-3, with a tentative D call TRBD1 (6 bases). Germline assignment: CDR1 SGHDT and CDR2 YYEEEE. V was clipped by 0 bases and J by 1 base, with 6 bases between them. The CDR3 extends over 14 amino acids. CDR3 bases: TGTGCCAGCAGCTTGGACAGGGGCACAGATACGCAGTATTTT. Translating gives CASSLDRGTDTQYF.

This chain uses TRBV7-9 with TRBJ1-5; D uncertain. Trimming cost V 5 bases and J 10 bases, with 15 bases left between them. This CDR3 spans 13 amino acids. Germline loops: CDR1 SEHNR, CDR2 FQNEAQ (reference sequence). CDR3 in amino acids: CASSPLGFGPQHF. Written as DNA, the CDR3 is TGTGCCAGCAGCCCCTTAGGGTTTGGACCCCAGCATTTT. Full variable domain (outside the CDR3, taken from reference TRBV7-9 and TRBJ1-5): DTGVSQNPRHKITKRGQNVTFRCDPISEHNRLYWYRQTLGQGPEFLTYFQNEAQLEKSRLLSDRFSAERPKGSFSTLEIQRTEQGDSAMYLCASSPLGFGPQHFGDGTRLSIL.

V gene TRBV7-9 combines with J gene TRBJ1-5; 7 bases line up with TRBD1. With 5 bases clipped from V and 4 bases from J, the junction kept 11 bases outside the gene matches. In germline, CDR1 is SEHNR, CDR2 FQNEAQ (reference sequence). There are 16 residues in the CDR3. CDR3 sequence (DNA): TGTGCCAGCAGCGTAGGGCGGACAGGACTAAATCAGCCCCAGCATTTT. This encodes CASSVGRTGLNQPQHF.

The chain has TRBV9 and TRBJ1-2; 7 bases are shared with TRBD1. CDR1 is SGDLS and CDR2 is YYNGEE in the germline V gene. The CDR3 sequence is 15 residues long. J gave up 0 bases and V 4 bases, and 6 bases lay outside the gene matches. In nucleotides, the CDR3 is TGTGCCAGCAGCCCCTGGGACAGTGCTAACTATGGCTACACCTTC. It encodes CASSPWDSANYGYTF.

This chain joins TRBV7-3 and TRBJ2-5, with 9 nucleotides matching TRBD2. This CDR3 spans 16 amino acids. CDR1 SGHTA and CDR2 FQGTGA come from the germline V gene. V was pared by 5 bases and J by 2 bases, with 9 bases of the junction left unmatched. The CDR3 region is CASSQGVAGAQETQYF. The CDR3 nucleotides read TGTGCCAGCAGCCAGGGGGTAGCGGGGGCACAAGAGACCCAGTACTTC.

The rearrangement uses TRBV9 and TRBJ2-1; no clear D gene. The CDR3 runs to 13 residues. Germline V gene data show CDR1 as SGDLS and CDR2 as YYNGEE. V lost 4 bases and J 0 bases, leaving 5 bases between the germline ends. The CDR3 spells CASSSNSYNEQFF. CDR3 sequence (DNA): TGTGCCAGCAGCTCCAACTCCTACAATGAGCAGTTCTTC. The full variable domain, with the rest looked up from reference TRBV9 and TRBJ2-1, is DSGVTQTPKHLITATGQRVTLRCSPRSGDLSVYWYQQSLDQGLQFLIQYYNGEERAKGNILERFSAQQFPDLHSELNLSSLELGDSALYFCASSSNSYNEQFFGPGTRLTVL.

The gene calls are TRBV5-1 and TRBJ2-7; D is possibly TRBD1 (5 bases). Trimming shortened V by 3 bases and J by 0 bases, and 10 bases separated the two germline ends. Germline lookup yields CDR1 SGHRS and CDR2 YFSETQ. The length of the CDR3 is 14 residues. In nucleotides, the CDR3 is TGCGCCAGCAGCTGGCAGGGCCGCTCCTACGAGCAGTACTTC. Translated, it gives CASSWQGRSYEQYF.

The chain joins TRBV19 to TRBJ1-6; 9 positions match TRBD1. Trimming removed 8 bases from V and 8 bases from J; junction bases left unmatched: 4. The V gene's germline CDR1 is LNHDA and CDR2 SQIVND (reference sequence). The CDR3 has 13 residues. CDR3 nucleotides: TGTGCCAGTGGGGACAGGGTAGATTCACCCCTCCACTTT. This gives the protein CASGDRVDSPLHF.

The J gene is TRBJ1-1, the V gene TRBV5-4; 7 bases match TRBD1. The CDR3 consists of 15 residues. Germline trimming cut 1 base from V and 4 bases from J; bases unmatched to any gene: 7. The germline gives CDR1 SGHNT, CDR2 YYREEE (reference sequence). The CDR3 protein is CASSLRTGGVTEAFF. CDR3 DNA sequence: TGTGCCAGCAGCTTGAGGACAGGAGGAGTCACTGAAGCTTTCTTT.

This chain connects TRBV5-1 to TRBJ1-2; the D is unclear. CDR1 is SGHRS and CDR2 is YFSETQ in the germline V gene. This CDR3 has 16 residues. Trimming stripped 1 base from V and 4 bases from J, with 17 bases between. The CDR3 DNA reads TGCGCCAGCAGCTTGTCATATTCTGGCGGACCCTATGGCTACACCTTC. This gives the protein CASSLSYSGGPYGYTF. Combining the CDR3 with reference TRBV5-1 and TRBJ1-2 gives the whole variable domain KAGVTQTPRYLIKTRGQQVTLSCSPISGHRSVSWYQQTPGQGLQFLFEYFSETQRNKGNFPGRFSGRQFSNSRSEMNVSTLELGDSALYLCASSLSYSGGPYGYTFGSGTRLTVV.

This sequence joins TRBV6-6 and TRBJ1-5, with D hard to call. The germline V and J ends were trimmed by 7 bases and 7 bases, with 20 bases remaining between them. The CDR3 consists of 15 residues. CDR1 is MNHNY and CDR2 is SVGAGI in the germline V gene (reference sequence). The CDR3 protein is CASNDQPSLPQPQHF. The DNA of the CDR3 is TGTGCCAGCAATGACCAACCCTCCCTACCACAGCCCCAGCATTTT.

J is TRBJ1-2 and V is TRBV14, with a possible D match to TRBD1 (5 bases). V gave up 0 bases and J gave up 2 bases, with 13 bases separating them. The CDR3 totals 16 residues. Germline-derived CDR1 and CDR2 are SGHDN and FVKESK. The CDR3 here is CASSQEMGRTNYGYTF. The CDR3 nucleotides are TGTGCCAGCAGCCAAGAAATGGGACGGACGAACTATGGCTACACCTTC.

CDR3 protein: CASSLSGGAEIGYTF. CDR3 coding DNA: TGCGCCAGCAGCTTGTCAGGGGGCGCCGAGATCGGCTACACCTTC. V usage is TRBV5-1 and J usage is TRBJ1-2; TRBD1 agrees at 8 bases. Germline loops: CDR1 SGHRS, CDR2 YFSETQ. With V trimmed by 1 base and J by 8 bases, 10 bases remained unmatched. This CDR3 has 15 amino acids. Together with reference TRBV5-1 and TRBJ1-2, the CDR3 gives the full variable domain: KAGVTQTPRYLIKTRGQQVTLSCSPISGHRSVSWYQQTPGQGLQFLFEYFSETQRNKGNFPGRFSGRQFSNSRSEMNVSTLELGDSALYLCASSLSGGAEIGYTFGSGTRLTVV.

Concerning this clone: At one boundary the junction diverges from the germline segment, which might be a read error. The J gene is TRBJ2-7, the V gene TRBV3-1 (or the pseudogene TRBV3-2), with 9 bases matching TRBD1. Germline-derived CDR1 and CDR2 are LGHDT and YNNKEL (reference sequence). The CDR3 has 14 residues. The CDR3 nucleotides are TGTGCCAGCAGCCAACATGATGGACAGGGGAGCGTCGTCTTC. This sequence encodes CASSQHDGQGSVVF.

The rearrangement joins TRBV19 to TRBJ2-1, with unresolved D. V gave up 3 bases and J gave up 3 bases, with 6 bases separating them. CDR3 size: 13 residues. Germline V gene lookup returns CDR1 LNHDA and CDR2 SQIVND (reference sequence). The chain's CDR3 is CASSIRSYNEQFF. In DNA form, the CDR3 reads TGTGCCAGTAGTATTCGGAGCTACAATGAGCAGTTCTTC.

This chain joins TRBV19 and TRBJ1-1, with a possible D match to TRBD1 (5 bases). The V end was cut by 5 bases, the J end by 8 bases, with 15 bases between. The germline V gene has CDR1 LNHDA and CDR2 SQIVND (reference sequence). CDR3 length: 13 amino acids. The CDR3 DNA reads TGTGCCAGTAGTTCGACCGGGACCGCGGAAGCTTTCTTT. Translated, it gives CASSSTGTAEAFF.

CDR3 bases: TGTGCCAGCAGCCAATCCAGGGGGACCTACGAGCAGTACTTC. Translation gives CASSQSRGTYEQYF. The rearrangement uses TRBV7-2 and TRBJ2-7, with TRBD1 matching 7 bases. V was clipped by 5 bases and J by 2 bases; unmatched bases: 6. This CDR3 region has 14 residues. Germline lookup yields CDR1 SGHTA and CDR2 FQGNSA.

The chain is built from TRBV11-2 and TRBJ2-2; D gene ambiguous. From germline, CDR1 is SGHAT and CDR2 FQNNGV. The V end was cut by 1 base, the J end by 4 bases, with 10 bases between. The CDR3 sequence is 15 residues long. Here the CDR3 reads CASSLVGPGTGELFF. For the CDR3, the DNA is TGTGCCAGCAGCTTAGTAGGACCTGGCACCGGGGAGCTGTTTTTT.

The chain joins TRBV10-3 to TRBJ1-2, with a possible D match to TRBD1 (5 bases). The germline CDR1 and CDR2 sequences are ENHRY and SYGVKD. The CDR3 length is 12 residues. V shed 1 base and J shed 8 bases, with 8 bases lying between them. The DNA for the CDR3 is TGTGCCATCAGTGAGTTCGGGGACGGCTACACCTTC. It translates to CAISEFGDGYTF.

The chain carries TRBV5-1 and TRBJ1-2, with D possibly matching TRBD1 (5 bases). The CDR3 contains 14 residues. V lost 3 bases and J 6 bases, leaving 15 bases between the germline ends. Germline V gives CDR1 SGHRS, CDR2 YFSETQ. CDR3 amino acids: CASSSRGGLDGYTF. CDR3 nucleotide sequence: TGCGCCAGCAGCTCCCGGGGGGGTTTGGATGGCTACACCTTC.

This chain uses TRBV6-5 with TRBJ2-1, with TRBD1 matching over 7 bases. The J segment lost 9 bases and the V segment lost 2 bases, leaving 4 bases of the junction unmatched. CDR3 length equals 13 residues. Germline values: CDR1 MNHEY, CDR2 SVGAGI. CDR3 residues: CASSYTGVREQFF. CDR3 DNA sequence: TGTGCCAGCAGTTACACAGGGGTGCGTGAGCAGTTCTTC.

V is TRBV7-8 and J is TRBJ1-5; D remains ambiguous. V gave up 2 bases and J gave up 4 bases, with 3 bases separating them. In germline, CDR1 is SGHVS, CDR2 FQNEAQ. This CDR3 region has 12 residues. CDR3 sequence reads: CASSLSNQPQHF. In DNA, the CDR3 is TGTGCCAGCAGCTTATCTAATCAGCCCCAGCATTTT.

The chain links TRBV20-1 to TRBJ1-2; D perhaps matches TRBD1 (5 bases). Per germline, CDR1 DFQATT and CDR2 SNEGSKA (reference sequence). Trimming removed 3 bases from V and 4 bases from J, with 15 bases in between. This CDR3 has 14 residues. As DNA, the CDR3 is TGCAGTGCTAGTGACTCGGACATATTCTATGGCTACACCTTC. Residues: CSASDSDIFYGYTF.

This clone was detected once. V is TRBV27 and J is TRBJ1-2, with 8 positions matching TRBD1. Germline CDR1 reads MNHEY; CDR2 reads SMNVEV (reference sequence). The CDR3 runs 16 residues. V trimming: 4 bases; J trimming: 2 bases; junction bases outside the gene matches: 9. The CDR3 DNA follows: TGTGCCAGCAGTTCGGCAGGGGGCGAAGAGAACTATGGCTACACCTTC. It codes for CASSSAGGEENYGYTF.

In this sample, this clone turned up once. The CDR3 DNA reads as TGTGCCAGCAGCGCGGGACAGGGAAACTATGGCTACACCTTC. Residues: CASSAGQGNYGYTF. The rearrangement uses TRBV9 and TRBJ1-2; the match to TRBD1 covers 9 bases. V dropped 3 bases and J dropped 2; count of bases not matched to a gene: 2. Germline V lookup: CDR1 SGDLS, CDR2 YYNGEE. CDR3 length equals 14 residues.